This T cell receptor beta chain was profiled in a study of TIL therapy for anti-PD-1-resistant metastatic lung cancer. Turning to the study itself: Patients then received nivolumab; progressors got lymphodepletion, TIL and IL-2. Median tumor mutation burden was roughly 1.4 mutations per megabase. Most patients had lung adenocarcinoma; a handful of tumors were EGFR-mutant, two ALK-rearranged; half smoked currently or formerly.

Time point noted: pre-treatment sample, taken before nivolumab and TIL therapy. There are 18 residues in the CDR3. Sequencing used immunoSEQ v3. TCRdb keeps only in-frame clones here, not all; method: immunoSEQ multiplex PCR. The sample lists tens of thousands of clones; 55% to 75% were seen once. The source is a person between 30 and 80 years old with non-small cell lung cancer. The gene calls are TRBV12-2 and TRBJ2-1; TRBD2, as called in the table, went unchecked against the DNA. TRBV12-2 is labeled a pseudogene. The sample in question was blood, obtained at baseline. For the CDR3, the DNA is TGTGCAAGTCGCCTGAAATCCCCTGCCGGGAGGAGCAAAAATGAGCAGTTCTTC. It codes for CASRLKSPAGRSKNEQFF.